Listed below are T cell receptor beta chains from one sample, sequenced in a study of CD8+ T cells in alopecia areata. Data came from immunoSEQ multiplex PCR; TCRdb stores just in-frame clones and leaves some out. The sample carries around 250,000 clones, around 67% recorded once. Material: CD4+ T cells sorted from blood, obtained at week 0. These receptors were obtained from a human donor with alopecia areata. Both conserved end residues are part of each CDR3. The D gene is left open where the match is weak. Clone size is stated in some rows and not others, as once, few, many or a class when expanded.

abundance: few; v_gene: TRBV7-8; j_gene: TRBJ1-5; d_gene: NA; CDR3aa: CASSLENSNQPQHF; CDR3nt: TGTGCCAGCAGCTTGGAGAATAGCAATCAGCCCCAGCATTTT
abundance: NA; v_gene: TRBV2; j_gene: TRBJ1-6; d_gene: NA; CDR3aa: CAGRDRINSPLHF; CDR3nt: TGTGCCGGAAGAGACAGGATCAATTCACCCCTCCACTTT
abundance: NA; v_gene: TRBV30; j_gene: TRBJ2-5; d_gene: TRBD1; CDR3aa: CAWSGGQASGTQYF; CDR3nt: TGTGCCTGGAGTGGGGGACAGGCTTCGGGGACCCAGTACTTC
abundance: few; v_gene: TRBV29-1; j_gene: TRBJ1-2; d_gene: NA; CDR3aa: CSVAGSGYTF; CDR3nt: TGCAGCGTTGCGGGGTCTGGCTACACCTTC
abundance: few; v_gene: TRBV9; j_gene: TRBJ2-5; d_gene: NA; CDR3aa: CASSAGQETQYF; CDR3nt: TGTGCCAGCAGCGCCGGGCAAGAGACCCAGTACTTC
abundance: NA; v_gene: TRBV2; j_gene: TRBJ2-1; d_gene: NA; CDR3aa: CASTEVASSYNEQFF; CDR3nt: TGTGCCAGCACCGAAGTAGCGAGCTCCTACAATGAGCAGTTCTTC
abundance: NA; v_gene: TRBV30; j_gene: TRBJ1-1; d_gene: NA; CDR3aa: CAWSLGHRTEAFF; CDR3nt: TGTGCCTGGAGCCTGGGACACCGCACTGAAGCTTTCTTT
abundance: NA; v_gene: TRBV2; j_gene: TRBJ1-2; d_gene: TRBD1; CDR3aa: CASSRDSQVNYGYTF; CDR3nt: TGTGCCAGCAGTCGGGACAGCCAAGTTAACTATGGCTACACCTTC
abundance: few; v_gene: TRBV11-2; j_gene: TRBJ2-2; d_gene: TRBD1; CDR3aa: CASSPGQGVGELFF; CDR3nt: TGTGCCAGCAGCCCGGGACAGGGGGTCGGGGAGCTGTTTTTT
abundance: NA; v_gene: TRBV7-2; j_gene: TRBJ2-5; d_gene: NA; CDR3aa: CASSFRPQETQYF; CDR3nt: TGTGCCAGCAGCTTCAGACCCCAAGAGACCCAGTACTTC
abundance: NA; v_gene: TRBV4-1; j_gene: TRBJ2-2; d_gene: TRBD1; CDR3aa: CASSYGQGRPGELFF; CDR3nt: TGCGCCAGCAGTTACGGACAGGGGAGGCCCGGGGAGCTGTTTTTT
abundance: NA; v_gene: TRBV2; j_gene: TRBJ2-7; d_gene: NA; CDR3aa: CASSEASSVSSYEQYF; CDR3nt: TGTGCCAGCAGTGAAGCTTCTAGCGTCAGCTCCTACGAGCAGTACTTC
abundance: NA; v_gene: TRBV30; j_gene: TRBJ1-2; d_gene: NA; CDR3aa: CARDQGAYGYTF; CDR3nt: TGTGCCCGGGACCAGGGCGCCTATGGCTACACCTTC
abundance: NA; v_gene: TRBV29-1; j_gene: TRBJ1-2; d_gene: TRBD1; CDR3aa: CSSHRGGYGYTF; CDR3nt: TGCAGCTCTCACAGGGGGGGTTATGGCTACACCTTC
abundance: NA; v_gene: TRBV7-2; j_gene: TRBJ1-2; d_gene: NA; CDR3aa: CASSLPLYGYTF; CDR3nt: TGTGCCAGCAGCCTCCCGTTGTATGGCTACACCTTC
abundance: NA; v_gene: TRBV5-6; j_gene: TRBJ1-1; d_gene: NA; CDR3aa: CASSLGVIAFF; CDR3nt: TGTGCCAGCAGCTTGGGGGTTATAGCTTTCTTT
abundance: few; v_gene: TRBV15; j_gene: TRBJ2-3; d_gene: NA; CDR3aa: CATRAGQNTDTQYF; CDR3nt: TGTGCCACCCGAGCGGGACAGAACACAGATACGCAGTATTTT
abundance: NA; v_gene: TRBV25-1; j_gene: TRBJ2-1; d_gene: NA; CDR3aa: CASSRRAREPYNEQFF; CDR3nt: TGTGCCAGCAGTCGTCGGGCCAGAGAACCCTACAATGAGCAGTTCTTC
abundance: NA; v_gene: TRBV7-9; j_gene: TRBJ1-1; d_gene: NA; CDR3aa: CASSSQAGEDTEAFF; CDR3nt: TGTGCCAGCAGCTCGCAAGCAGGGGAAGACACTGAAGCTTTCTTT
abundance: NA; v_gene: TRBV29-1; j_gene: TRBJ1-6; d_gene: TRBD1; CDR3aa: CSVADRVNSPLHF; CDR3nt: TGCAGCGTTGCAGACAGGGTCAATTCACCCCTCCACTTT
abundance: NA; v_gene: TRBV2; j_gene: TRBJ2-7; d_gene: TRBD1; CDR3aa: CASSDQGDYYEQYF; CDR3nt: TGTGCCAGCAGTGACCAGGGGGATTACTACGAGCAGTACTTC
abundance: NA; v_gene: TRBV29-1; j_gene: TRBJ2-5; d_gene: NA; CDR3aa: CSVESGSQETQYF; CDR3nt: TGCAGCGTTGAATCGGGGTCCCAAGAGACCCAGTACTTC
abundance: NA; v_gene: TRBV5-1; j_gene: TRBJ2-1; d_gene: NA; CDR3aa: CASSLVWGTNNEQFF; CDR3nt: TGCGCCAGCAGCTTGGTATGGGGGACCAACAATGAGCAGTTCTTC
abundance: NA; v_gene: TRBV14; j_gene: TRBJ2-7; d_gene: NA; CDR3aa: CASSQNLDSYEQYF; CDR3nt: TGTGCCAGCAGCCAAAACCTGGACTCCTACGAGCAGTACTTC
abundance: NA; v_gene: TRBV9; j_gene: TRBJ2-3; d_gene: TRBD1; CDR3aa: CASSVRGTTDTQYF; CDR3nt: TGTGCCAGCAGCGTCAGGGGGACGACAGATACGCAGTATTTT
abundance: once; v_gene: TRBV30; j_gene: TRBJ2-7; d_gene: NA; CDR3aa: CAWSATLGLTYEQYF; CDR3nt: TGTGCCTGGAGTGCAACGTTGGGGCTCACCTACGAGCAGTACTTC
abundance: NA; v_gene: TRBV30; j_gene: TRBJ2-3; d_gene: NA; CDR3aa: CAWSAADTQYF; CDR3nt: TGTGCCTGGAGTGCAGCAGATACGCAGTATTTT
abundance: NA; v_gene: TRBV30; j_gene: TRBJ2-6; d_gene: NA; CDR3aa: CASSSVTGANVLTF; CDR3nt: TGTGCCTCAAGCTCGGTGACTGGGGCCAACGTCCTGACTTTC
abundance: NA; v_gene: TRBV6-5; j_gene: TRBJ2-7; d_gene: NA; CDR3aa: CASSFQGGEQYF; CDR3nt: TGTGCCAGCAGTTTTCAGGGGGGCGAGCAGTACTTC
abundance: few; v_gene: TRBV5-1; j_gene: TRBJ2-6; d_gene: NA; CDR3aa: CASSLDSPGANVLTF; CDR3nt: TGCGCCAGCAGCTTGGACAGCCCTGGGGCCAACGTCCTGACTTTC
abundance: NA; v_gene: TRBV19; j_gene: TRBJ1-6; d_gene: NA; CDR3aa: CASTRDRGSPLHF; CDR3nt: TGTGCCAGTACCAGGGACCGCGGATCACCCCTCCACTTT
abundance: NA; v_gene: TRBV5-4; j_gene: TRBJ2-6; d_gene: NA; CDR3aa: CASSPGPSGANVLTF; CDR3nt: TGTGCCAGCAGCCCCGGGCCCTCTGGGGCCAACGTCCTGACTTTC
abundance: NA; v_gene: TRBV20-1; j_gene: TRBJ2-3; d_gene: NA; CDR3aa: CSARHTDTQYF; CDR3nt: TGCAGTGCTAGACACACAGATACGCAGTATTTT